This T cell receptor (beta chain) was recorded in a study of CD8+CD57+ T cells in acquired aplastic anemia. Study-level background: Mean DNA quantity obtained from sorted CD4+ and CD8+ cells was 3 to 4 ug. In CD4+ cells, healthy donors produced an average of approximately 11 million reads.

As to this clonotype: Its antigen is unknown.

The template used for profiling TCR beta VDJ and CDR3 was genomic DNA. TCRdb processed the reads anew with MiXCR; each CDR3 protein has one entry. The repertoire consists of over 200,000 distinct CDR3 sequences, with under 65% occurring once and the leading ten covering around 28%. Overall study findings and caveats: Patients showed no significant difference from controls in CD8+ Simpson's diversity. About 29 CD8+ CDR3 sequences occurred in both the patients and the controls.

With 4 bases removed from V and 10 bases from J, the gap between germline ends came to 16 bases. The germline CDR1 and CDR2 sequences are SNHLY and FYNNEI. The CDR3 runs 13 residues. V and J are TRBV2 and TRBJ1-2; D remains unclear. The sequence derives from a human donor in good health. The sample consisted of sorted CD4+, CD8+, or CD8+CD57+ T cells (not recorded which) from PBMCs. CDR3 bases: TGTGCCAGCAGTGGCAGACCGTCCGAAGCCTACACCTTC. Amino acid sequence: CASSGRPSEAYTF.